Shown below are 30 T cell receptor beta chains from a single sample sequenced in a study of T cells in Graves' hyperthyroidism and ophthalmopathy. Regions amplified from RNA transcripts were the TCR beta CDR3 regions. First-round RT-PCR targeting the TCR CDR3 was performed with the HTBI primer set. TCRdb itself ran the multiplex PCR reads through MiXCR, one entry per CDR3 protein. Of about 400,000 distinct CDR3 sequences in the sample, just under 15% were seen once. Specimen: blood. The receptors originated from a woman aged 25 to 39 with Graves' hyperthyroidism.

This clonotype was picked up a small number of times. The CDR3 sequence is CASSPGPWGTNYGYTF. The CDR3 DNA sequence: TGTGCCAGCTCACCAGGCCCCTGGGGGACTAACTATGGCTACACCTTC. The rearrangement links TRBV18 to TRBJ1-2, with TRBD1 as a possible D gene (5 bases). This CDR3 has 16 amino acids. Looked up from germline, CDR1 is KGHSH and CDR2 is LQKENI. V was pared by 2 bases and J by 0 bases, with 13 bases between.

The table lists this clonotype with many counts. J is TRBJ1-6 and V is TRBV13, with 11 bases aligning to TRBD1. Losses at the gene ends were 4 bases for V and 7 bases for J; bases not matched to a gene: 3. Germline CDR1 and CDR2: PRHDT and FYEKMQ (reference sequence). The CDR3 is made up of 15 amino acids. The CDR3, as DNA: TGTGCCAGCAGCTCCGGGACAGGGGGAAATTCACCCCTCCACTTT. Residues: CASSSGTGGNSPLHF.

The V and J genes are TRBV20-1 and TRBJ2-7; weak D call: TRBD2 (6 bases). CDR3 size: 13 residues. V dropped 5 bases and J dropped 4 bases, with 15 bases sitting between them. Germline loops: CDR1 DFQATT, CDR2 SNEGSKA (reference sequence). This CDR3 is CSAASGVPYEQYF. The DNA of the CDR3 is TGCAGTGCTGCCTCGGGGGTCCCATACGAGCAGTACTTC.

In this sample, this clonotype turned up many times. As DNA, the CDR3 is TGTGCCAGCAGTGGAGGACAGGCGGAGTACAATGAGCAGTTCTTC. As protein: CASSGGQAEYNEQFF. This chain links TRBV28 with TRBJ2-1; TRBD1 agrees at 7 bases. V lost 5 bases to trimming and J lost 4 bases; unmatched junction nucleotides: 8. This CDR3 is built from 15 residues. Germline lookup yields CDR1 MDHEN and CDR2 SYDVKM.

There are many counts of this clonotype. The chain carries TRBV13 and TRBJ2-1; D might be TRBD1 or TRBD2, each matching 6 bases. Germline V CDR1 and CDR2: PRHDT, FYEKMQ (reference sequence). The CDR3 spans 16 residues. Trimming took off 2 bases at V and 4 bases at J, with 15 bases between the two ends. This CDR3 reads CASSLNGGRNYNEQFF. Here the CDR3 DNA reads TGTGCCAGCAGCTTAAATGGGGGGCGGAATTACAATGAGCAGTTCTTC.

Comment on this clonotype: This could be a read error, since a much larger clone is one nucleotide away. The chain carries TRBV3-1 and TRBJ2-1, with TRBD2 as a possible D gene (6 bases). Looked up from germline, CDR1 is LGHDT and CDR2 is YNNKEL (reference sequence). V lost 4 bases and J lost 0, with 10 bases in between. The CDR3 has 15 amino acids. As DNA, the CDR3 is TGTGCCAGCAGCCCTAGCGAGAGCTCCTACAATGAGCAGTTCTTC. It encodes CASSPSESSYNEQFF.

The chain joins TRBV6-1 to TRBJ2-1; 9 bases map to TRBD1. This CDR3 contains 14 residues. The J segment lost 15 bases and the V segment lost 5 bases, leaving 14 bases of the junction unmatched. Germline CDR1 and CDR2: MNHNS and SASEGT. The CDR3 DNA sequence: TGTGCCAGCAGTTACAGCTGGGGACAGGGTCGTCCGTTCTTC. Translated, it gives CASSYSWGQGRPFF.

This clonotype showed up many times. The genes are TRBV2 and TRBJ1-2; 8 nucleotides align to TRBD1. Germline V lookup: CDR1 SNHLY, CDR2 FYNNEI. The V and J ends lost 3 bases and 6 bases, in that order; junction bases with no gene match: 6. This CDR3 is built from 14 residues. CDR3 loop: CASSEEGQANGYTF. CDR3 DNA: TGTGCCAGCAGTGAGGAGGGACAGGCAAATGGCTACACCTTC. The whole variable domain, remainder taken from reference TRBV2 and TRBJ1-2, is EPEVTQTPSHQVTQMGQEVILRCVPISNHLYFYWYRQILGQKVEFLVSFYNNEISEKSEIFDDQFSVERPDGSNFTLKIRSTKLEDSAMYFCASSEEGQANGYTFGSGTRLTVV.

At least ten counts were recorded for this clonotype. The chain is built from TRBV2 and TRBJ2-3, with D hard to call. V was shortened by 6 bases and J by 5 bases, with 15 bases between the two germline ends. Germline assignment: CDR1 SNHLY and CDR2 FYNNEI. CDR3 length equals 14 residues. The CDR3 DNA reads as TGTGCCAGCAGCCGGACCCAGTGGGTAGATACGCAGTATTTT. This sequence encodes CASSRTQWVDTQYF. Together with reference TRBV2 and TRBJ2-3, the CDR3 gives the full variable domain: EPEVTQTPSHQVTQMGQEVILRCVPISNHLYFYWYRQILGQKVEFLVSFYNNEISEKSEIFDDQFSVERPDGSNFTLKIRSTKLEDSAMYFCASSRTQWVDTQYFGPGTRLTVL.

The chain has TRBV4-1 and TRBJ2-2, with TRBD2 matching 9 bases. The germline gives CDR1 MGHRA, CDR2 YSYEKL. With V trimmed by 3 bases and J by 3 bases, 2 bases remained unmatched. This CDR3 comprises 15 residues. The CDR3 DNA reads TGCGCCAGCAGCCATGTAGCGGGAGACACCGGGGAGCTGTTTTTT. Translated: CASSHVAGDTGELFF.

This clonotype has just a few counts. The chain employs TRBV10-1 and TRBJ1-1; no definite D call. Per germline, CDR1 WNHNN and CDR2 SYGVQD (reference sequence). V was clipped by 6 bases and J by 5 bases, with 16 bases between them. CDR3 size: 14 residues. The CDR3 DNA is TGCGCCAGCAGCGGCGACTCCCCCCGAACTGAAGCTTTCTTT. Translating it yields CASSGDSPRTEAFF.

This clonotype was counted only a few times. The chain uses TRBV19 and TRBJ2-1; the D call may be TRBD1 or TRBD2 (5 bases each). Trimming stripped 1 base from V and 4 bases from J, with 11 bases between. The CDR3 consists of 15 residues. Germline loops: CDR1 LNHDA, CDR2 SQIVND (reference sequence). The CDR3 DNA reads TGTGCCAGTAGTATAGGGGGGTCTGCTTACAATGAGCAGTTCTTC. It encodes CASSIGGSAYNEQFF.

As concerns this clonotype: A much larger clone is a single base away; this may be a read error. The chain combines TRBV3-1 with TRBJ2-1; no firm D call. CDR3 size: 13 residues. Germline CDR1 LGHDT, CDR2 YNNKEL (reference sequence). V dropped 1 base and J dropped 10 bases, with 11 bases sitting between them. The CDR3 coding sequence is TGTGCCAGCAGCCAAGTGGTTTACCACGAGCAGTTCTTC. Protein sequence: CASSQVVYHEQFF.

There are many counts of this clonotype. This rearrangement joins TRBV20-1 to TRBJ2-1, with D unresolved. The CDR3 loop spans 14 amino acids. The germline CDR1 and CDR2 sequences are DFQATT and SNEGSKA (reference sequence). Trimming stripped 0 bases from V and 6 bases from J, with 12 bases between. The DNA for the CDR3 is TGCAGTGCTAGAGATTACTCTGCCCTCAATGAGCAGTTCTTC. This translates into CSARDYSALNEQFF.

There are many counts of this clonotype. J is TRBJ2-5 and V is TRBV6-6, with 7 bases matching TRBD2. V was clipped by 2 bases and J by 2 bases; unmatched bases: 5. The length of the CDR3 is 15 residues. Germline-derived CDR1 and CDR2 are MNHNY and SVGAGI (reference sequence). This chain's CDR3 is CASSYTSGVQETQYF. The CDR3 nucleotides read TGTGCCAGCAGTTACACCAGCGGGGTACAAGAGACCCAGTACTTC.

The genes are TRBV5-1 and TRBJ1-4, with a weak D call TRBD1 (6 bases). V lost 0 bases to trimming and J lost 8 bases, with 11 bases between them. The CDR3 covers 14 residues. Germline assignment: CDR1 SGHRS and CDR2 YFSETQ. The CDR3 here is CASSLGQEGEKLFF. DNA of the CDR3: TGCGCCAGCAGCTTGGGACAGGAAGGGGAAAAACTGTTTTTT.

This chain joins TRBV2 and TRBJ1-6; perhaps TRBD1 as D (5 bases). The V end was cut by 8 bases, the J end by 8 bases, with 28 bases between. Germline V gene data show CDR1 as SNHLY and CDR2 as FYNNEI. The CDR3 spans 18 residues. The CDR3 is CASGPGDHSPPRDSPLHF. Here the CDR3 DNA reads TGTGCCAGCGGCCCCGGGGACCATTCACCCCCTCGGGATTCACCCCTCCACTTT.

The table lists this clonotype with many counts. The J gene is TRBJ1-5, the V gene TRBV30; D is unresolved. Germline V gene lookup returns CDR1 GTSNPN and CDR2 SVGIG (reference sequence). The V gene lost 1 base and the J gene lost 4 bases, with 8 bases spanning the gap. The CDR3 consists of 13 residues. This CDR3 is CAWSGEGNQPQHF. The CDR3 DNA reads TGTGCCTGGAGTGGGGAGGGTAATCAGCCCCAGCATTTT.

This clonotype came up many times. CDR3 nucleotides: TGCGCCAGCAGCTGGACGGCGCTGCCCGACCCTAGCACAGATACGCAGTATTTT. Its translation is CASSWTALPDPSTDTQYF. V and J are TRBV5-1 and TRBJ2-3; D is ambiguous. V was shortened by 3 bases and J by 0 bases, with 20 bases between the two germline ends. Germline lookup yields CDR1 SGHRS and CDR2 YFSETQ. CDR3 size: 18 residues.

This clonotype was observed many times. The chain joins TRBV7-9 to TRBJ2-5; no definite D call. Trimming took off 5 bases at V and 4 bases at J, with 5 bases between the two ends. Germline V gene data show CDR1 as SEHNR and CDR2 as FQNEAQ (reference sequence). This CDR3 region has 11 residues. CDR3 amino acids: CASSNIETQYF. The CDR3 nucleotides read TGTGCCAGCAGCAATATAGAGACCCAGTACTTC.

This clonotype was detected a few times. The chain has TRBV10-1 and TRBJ2-1, with D perhaps TRBD2 (5 bases). Germline V lookup: CDR1 WNHNN, CDR2 SYGVQD (reference sequence). Trimming shortened V by 0 bases and J by 0 bases, and 6 bases separated the two germline ends. The CDR3 is 15 residues long. The CDR3, as DNA: TGCGCCAGCAGTGAGTCAGGGAGCTCCTACAATGAGCAGTTCTTC. Protein: CASSESGSSYNEQFF.

The rearrangement uses TRBV30 and TRBJ2-2; the match to TRBD1 covers 7 bases. The V gene's germline CDR1 is GTSNPN and CDR2 SVGIG (reference sequence). V shed 5 bases, J shed 4 bases, and the junction held 4 bases outside the gene matches. This CDR3 is 13 amino acids long. As DNA, the CDR3 is TGTGCCTGGCAGGGGGTGGCCACCGGGGAGCTGTTTTTT. This sequence encodes CAWQGVATGELFF.

This clonotype has a single count. The J gene is TRBJ2-7, the V gene TRBV4-1; D remains unclear. V gave up 0 bases and J gave up 4 bases, with 19 bases separating them. The CDR3 covers 17 residues. Germline loops: CDR1 MGHRA, CDR2 YSYEKL. CDR3 amino acids: CASSQDLFSTVIYEQYF. The CDR3 coding sequence is TGCGCCAGCAGCCAAGATCTATTTTCCACAGTGATTTACGAGCAGTACTTC.

As for this clonotype: This may arise from a read error, as a much more abundant clone is one base away. The chain employs TRBV12-3 or TRBV12-4 and TRBJ2-7; tentative D call: TRBD2 (6 bases). This CDR3 comprises 13 residues. The CDR3 reads CTSSTTSSYEQYF. The CDR3 nucleotides are TGTACCAGCAGTACGACTAGTTCCTACGAGCAGTACTTC.

In its sample, this clonotype was seen many times. The V call is TRBV28, the J call TRBJ2-2; no definite D call. Germline-derived CDR1 and CDR2 are MDHEN and SYDVKM. The CDR3 has 13 amino acids. V gave up 7 bases and J gave up 6 bases, with 12 bases separating them. The CDR3 region is CASTLGYAGELFF. The DNA of the CDR3 is TGTGCCAGCACCCTGGGGTACGCCGGGGAGCTGTTTTTT.

The sample holds many counts of this clonotype. CDR3 region: CASAGTGGGNEQFF. CDR3 sequence (DNA): TGTGCCAGCGCCGGGACAGGGGGAGGGAATGAGCAGTTCTTC. This rearrangement joins TRBV6-1 to TRBJ2-1; 11 positions agree with TRBD1. Trimming at V came to 8 bases and at J to 7 bases, leaving 7 bases not matched to a gene. Germline CDR1 and CDR2: MNHNS and SASEGT. CDR3 length equals 14 residues.

This clonotype was found many times. The J gene is TRBJ2-5, the V gene TRBV27, with D perhaps TRBD2 (6 bases). Germline CDR1 MNHEY, CDR2 SMNVEV (reference sequence). V dropped 3 bases and J dropped 1 base, with 9 bases sitting between them. The CDR3 sequence is 14 residues long. CDR3 coding DNA: TGTGCCAGCAGTTTTCAGGGAGGCCAAGAGACCCAGTACTTC. Its protein is CASSFQGGQETQYF.

The chain carries TRBV4-1 and TRBJ2-7, with unresolved D. The CDR3 has 16 residues. The V end lost 4 bases, the J end lost 1 base, and 17 bases lay between the germline ends. Germline CDR1 is MGHRA and CDR2 is YSYEKL. The CDR3 DNA is TGCGCCAGCAGCCCAGACATGTTTTCTCCGTCCTACGAGCAGTACTTC. Translated: CASSPDMFSPSYEQYF.

This clonotype was observed many times. The chain recombines TRBV20-1 with TRBJ1-5; 7 bases line up with TRBD1. Per germline, CDR1 DFQATT and CDR2 SNEGSKA (reference sequence). There are 13 residues in the CDR3. Trimming at V came to 3 bases and at J to 5 bases, leaving 4 bases not matched to a gene. The CDR3 DNA reads as TGCAGTGCTAGGGGGACAGTGGATCAGCCCCAGCATTTT. Translating it yields CSARGTVDQPQHF.

This CDR3 is CASNPTTVLGTDTQYF. For the CDR3, the DNA is TGTGCCAGCAATCCGACTACCGTTCTGGGCACAGATACGCAGTATTTT. The chain employs TRBV6-2 or TRBV6-3 and TRBJ2-3, with D possibly TRBD2 on 5 matching bases. Germline loops: CDR1 MNHEY, CDR2 SVGEGT. CDR3 size: 16 residues. V gave up 7 bases and J gave up 1 base, with 18 bases separating them.